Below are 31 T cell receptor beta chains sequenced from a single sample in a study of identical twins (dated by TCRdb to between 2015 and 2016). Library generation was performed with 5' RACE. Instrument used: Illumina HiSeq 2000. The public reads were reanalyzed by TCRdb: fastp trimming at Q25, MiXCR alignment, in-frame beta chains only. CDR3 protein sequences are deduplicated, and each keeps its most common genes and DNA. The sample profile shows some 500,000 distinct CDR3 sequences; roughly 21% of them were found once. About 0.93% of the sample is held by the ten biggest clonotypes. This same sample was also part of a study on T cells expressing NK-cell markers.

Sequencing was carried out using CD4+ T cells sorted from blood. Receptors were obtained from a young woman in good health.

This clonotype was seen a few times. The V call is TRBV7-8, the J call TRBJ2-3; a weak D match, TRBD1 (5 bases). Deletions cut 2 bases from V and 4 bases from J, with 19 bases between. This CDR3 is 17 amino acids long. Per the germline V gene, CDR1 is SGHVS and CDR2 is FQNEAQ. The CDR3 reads CASSLPGDRRQSDTQYF. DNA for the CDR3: TGTGCCAGCAGCTTACCCGGCGACAGACGGCAATCAGATACGCAGTATTTT.

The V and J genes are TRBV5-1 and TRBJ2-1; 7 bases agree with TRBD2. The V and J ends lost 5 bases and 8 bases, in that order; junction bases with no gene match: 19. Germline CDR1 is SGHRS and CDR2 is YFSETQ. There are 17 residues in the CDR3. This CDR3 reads CASSRLGQSGVGDEQFF. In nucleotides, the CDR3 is TGCGCCAGCAGTCGGTTAGGCCAGAGCGGGGTCGGGGATGAGCAGTTCTTC.

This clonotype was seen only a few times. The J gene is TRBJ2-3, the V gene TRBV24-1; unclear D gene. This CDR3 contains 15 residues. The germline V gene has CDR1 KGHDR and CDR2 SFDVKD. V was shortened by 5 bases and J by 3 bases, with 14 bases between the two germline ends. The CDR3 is CATSVGITSTDTQYF. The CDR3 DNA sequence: TGTGCCACCAGTGTCGGCATCACCTCAACAGATACGCAGTATTTT.

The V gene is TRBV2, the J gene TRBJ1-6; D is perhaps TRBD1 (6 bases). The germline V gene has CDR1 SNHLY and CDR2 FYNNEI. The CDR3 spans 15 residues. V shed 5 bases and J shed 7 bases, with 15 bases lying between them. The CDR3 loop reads CASSPNRVENSPLHF. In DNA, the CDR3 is TGTGCCAGCAGTCCCAACAGGGTCGAAAATTCACCCCTCCACTTT.

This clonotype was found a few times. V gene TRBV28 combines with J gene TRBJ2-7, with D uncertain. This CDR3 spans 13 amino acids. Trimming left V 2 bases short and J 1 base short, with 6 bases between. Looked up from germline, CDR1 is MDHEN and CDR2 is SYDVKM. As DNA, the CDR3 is TGTGCCAGCAGTTTAAATCCGTCCTACGAGCAGTACTTC. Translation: CASSLNPSYEQYF.

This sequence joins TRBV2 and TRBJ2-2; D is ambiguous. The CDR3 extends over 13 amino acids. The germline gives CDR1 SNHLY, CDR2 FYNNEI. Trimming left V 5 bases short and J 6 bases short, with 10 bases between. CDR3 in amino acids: CASSPKLSGELFF. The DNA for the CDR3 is TGTGCCAGCAGTCCTAAATTATCCGGGGAGCTGTTTTTT.

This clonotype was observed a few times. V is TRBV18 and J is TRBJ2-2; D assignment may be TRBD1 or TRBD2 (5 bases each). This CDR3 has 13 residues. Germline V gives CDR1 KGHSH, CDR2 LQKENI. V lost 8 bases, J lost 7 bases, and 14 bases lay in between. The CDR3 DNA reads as TGTGCCAGCCAGACAGTCGGGATCGGGGAGCTGTTTTTT. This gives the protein CASQTVGIGELFF.

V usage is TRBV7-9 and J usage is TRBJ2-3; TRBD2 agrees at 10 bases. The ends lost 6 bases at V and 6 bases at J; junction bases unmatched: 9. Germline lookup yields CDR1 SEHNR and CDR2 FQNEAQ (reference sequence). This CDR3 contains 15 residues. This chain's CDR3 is CASRSVAGGSDTQYF. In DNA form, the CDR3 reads TGTGCCAGCAGGAGTGTAGCGGGAGGAAGCGATACGCAGTATTTT.

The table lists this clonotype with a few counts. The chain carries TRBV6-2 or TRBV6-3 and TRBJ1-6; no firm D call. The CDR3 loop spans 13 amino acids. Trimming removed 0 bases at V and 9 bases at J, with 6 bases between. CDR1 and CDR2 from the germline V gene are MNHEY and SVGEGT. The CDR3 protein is CASSYSQTSPLHF. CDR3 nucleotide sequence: TGTGCCAGCAGTTACTCCCAGACTTCACCCCTCCACTTT.

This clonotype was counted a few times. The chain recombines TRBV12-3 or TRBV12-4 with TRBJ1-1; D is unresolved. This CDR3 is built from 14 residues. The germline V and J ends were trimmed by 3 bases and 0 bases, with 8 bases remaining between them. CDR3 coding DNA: TGTGCCAGCAGTTTTACTCAGCTGAACACTGAAGCTTTCTTT. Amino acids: CASSFTQLNTEAFF.

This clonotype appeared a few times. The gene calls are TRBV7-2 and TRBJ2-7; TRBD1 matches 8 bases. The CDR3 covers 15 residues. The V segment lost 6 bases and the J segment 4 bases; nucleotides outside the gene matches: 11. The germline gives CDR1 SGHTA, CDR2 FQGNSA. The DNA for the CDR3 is TGTGCCAGCAGACGGACAGGGTTTGCCTTTTACGAGCAGTACTTC. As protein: CASRRTGFAFYEQYF.

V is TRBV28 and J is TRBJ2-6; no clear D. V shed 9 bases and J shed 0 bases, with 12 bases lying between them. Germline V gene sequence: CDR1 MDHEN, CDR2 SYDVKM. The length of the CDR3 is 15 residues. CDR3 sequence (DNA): TGTGCCAGTGAGGCAACTACCTCTGGGGCCAACGTCCTGACTTTC. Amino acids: CASEATTSGANVLTF. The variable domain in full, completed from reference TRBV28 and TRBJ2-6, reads DVKVTQSSRYLVKRTGEKVFLECVQDMDHENMFWYRQDPGLGLRLIYFSYDVKMKEKGDIPEGYSVSREKKERFSLILESASTNQTSMYLCASEATTSGANVLTFGAGSRLTVL.

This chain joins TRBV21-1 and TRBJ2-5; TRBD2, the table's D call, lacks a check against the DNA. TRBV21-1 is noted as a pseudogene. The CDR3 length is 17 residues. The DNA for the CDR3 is TGTGCCAGCAGCACGGGCCTCTCGTCTCCAAGCCAAGAGACCCAGTACTTC. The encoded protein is CASSTGLSSPSQETQYF.

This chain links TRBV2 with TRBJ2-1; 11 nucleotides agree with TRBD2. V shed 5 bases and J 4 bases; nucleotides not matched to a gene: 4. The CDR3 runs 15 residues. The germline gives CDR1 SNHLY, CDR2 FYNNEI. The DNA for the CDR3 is TGTGCCAGCAGTACGACTAGCGGGGAATACAATGAGCAGTTCTTC. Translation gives CASSTTSGEYNEQFF.

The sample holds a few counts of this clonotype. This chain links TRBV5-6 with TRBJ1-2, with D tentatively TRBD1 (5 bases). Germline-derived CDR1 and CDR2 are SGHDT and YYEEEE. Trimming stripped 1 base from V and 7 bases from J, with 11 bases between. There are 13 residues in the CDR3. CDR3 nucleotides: TGTGCCAGCAGCTTGTTAGGGGCCGGTGGCTACACCTTC. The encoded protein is CASSLLGAGGYTF. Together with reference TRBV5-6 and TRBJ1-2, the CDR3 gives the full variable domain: DAGVTQSPTHLIKTRGQQVTLRCSPKSGHDTVSWYQQALGQGPQFIFQYYEEEERQRGNFPDRFSGHQFPNYSSELNVNALLLGDSALYLCASSLLGAGGYTFGSGTRLTVV.

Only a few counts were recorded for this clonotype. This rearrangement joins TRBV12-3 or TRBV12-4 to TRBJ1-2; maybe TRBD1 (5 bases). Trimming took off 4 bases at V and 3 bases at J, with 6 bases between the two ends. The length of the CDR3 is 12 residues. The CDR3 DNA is TGTGCCAGCAGTTCAGGGCACTATGGCTACACCTTC. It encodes CASSSGHYGYTF.

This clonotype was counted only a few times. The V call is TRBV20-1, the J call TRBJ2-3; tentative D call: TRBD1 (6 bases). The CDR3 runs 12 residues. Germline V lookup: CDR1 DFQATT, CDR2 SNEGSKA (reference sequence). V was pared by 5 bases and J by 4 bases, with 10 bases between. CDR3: CSAYRVADTQYF. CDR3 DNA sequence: TGCAGTGCTTACAGGGTGGCAGATACGCAGTATTTT.

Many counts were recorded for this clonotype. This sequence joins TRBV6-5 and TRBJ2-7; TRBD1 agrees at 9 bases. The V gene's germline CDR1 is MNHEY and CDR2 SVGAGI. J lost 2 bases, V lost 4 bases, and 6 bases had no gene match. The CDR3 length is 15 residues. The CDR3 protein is CASSFTGTGPYEQYF. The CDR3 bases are TGTGCCAGCAGTTTCACCGGGACAGGGCCCTACGAGCAGTACTTC.

CDR3 DNA: TGTGCCAGCAGTTTTTCCGGGACACTAGAGACCCAGTACTTC. This sequence encodes CASSFSGTLETQYF. This chain joins TRBV27 and TRBJ2-5, with D perhaps TRBD1 (6 bases). CDR1 and CDR2 (germline): MNHEY, SMNVEV (reference sequence). V was trimmed by 3 bases and J by 4 bases, leaving 12 bases between them. This CDR3 is 14 amino acids long.

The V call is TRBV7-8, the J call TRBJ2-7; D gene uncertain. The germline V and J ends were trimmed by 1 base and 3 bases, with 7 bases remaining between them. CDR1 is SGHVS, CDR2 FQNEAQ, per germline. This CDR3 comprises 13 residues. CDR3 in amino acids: CASSLGTYYEQYF. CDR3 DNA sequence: TGTGCCAGCAGCTTAGGGACCTACTACGAGCAGTACTTC. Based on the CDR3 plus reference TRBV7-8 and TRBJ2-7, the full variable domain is GAGVSQSPRYKVAKRGQDVALRCDPISGHVSLFWYQQALGQGPEFLTYFQNEAQLDKSGLPSDRFFAERPEGSVSTLKIQRTQQEDSAVYLCASSLGTYYEQYFGPGTRLTVT.

Here the CDR3 reads CSAREPLGRDEQYF. CDR3 in DNA: TGCAGTGCTAGAGAGCCCCTTGGGCGCGACGAGCAGTACTTC. The chain joins TRBV20-1 to TRBJ2-7; the D is unclear. The CDR3 loop spans 14 amino acids. Trimming pared 0 bases from V and 5 bases from J, leaving 14 bases between. CDR1 is DFQATT and CDR2 is SNEGSKA in the germline V gene (reference sequence).

The CDR3 protein is CSARLAGGKYEQYF. CDR3 coding DNA: TGCAGTGCTAGACTAGCGGGGGGGAAATACGAGCAGTACTTC. The chain uses TRBV20-1 and TRBJ2-7, with TRBD2 matching 12 bases. Germline CDR1 reads DFQATT; CDR2 reads SNEGSKA (reference sequence). The length of the CDR3 is 14 residues. J was trimmed by 4 bases and V by 2 bases; bases with no gene match: 3.

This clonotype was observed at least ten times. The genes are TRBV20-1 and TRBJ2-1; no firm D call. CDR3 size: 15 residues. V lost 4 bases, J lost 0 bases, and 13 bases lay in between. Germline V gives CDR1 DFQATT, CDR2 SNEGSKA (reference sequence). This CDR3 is CSAKRLVSSYNEQFF. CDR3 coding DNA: TGCAGTGCTAAGCGACTGGTTAGCTCCTACAATGAGCAGTTCTTC.

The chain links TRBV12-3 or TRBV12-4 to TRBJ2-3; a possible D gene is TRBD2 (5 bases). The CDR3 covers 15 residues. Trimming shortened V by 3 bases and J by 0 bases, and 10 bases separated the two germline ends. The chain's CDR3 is CASSFRTASTDTQYF. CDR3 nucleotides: TGTGCCAGCAGTTTCCGGACTGCCAGCACAGATACGCAGTATTTT.

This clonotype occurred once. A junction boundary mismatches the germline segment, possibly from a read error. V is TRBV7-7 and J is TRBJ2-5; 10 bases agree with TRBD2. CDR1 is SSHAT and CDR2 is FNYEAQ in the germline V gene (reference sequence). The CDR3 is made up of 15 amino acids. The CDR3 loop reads CASSLSGGAVETQYF. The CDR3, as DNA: TGTGCTAGCAGCTTAAGCGGGGGGGCCGTGGAGACCCAGTACTTC.

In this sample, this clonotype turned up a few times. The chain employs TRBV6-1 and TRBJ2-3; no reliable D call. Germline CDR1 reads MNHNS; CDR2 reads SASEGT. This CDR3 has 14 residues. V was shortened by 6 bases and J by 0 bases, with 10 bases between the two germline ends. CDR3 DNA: TGTGCCAGCAGACCCAGAACTAGCACAGATACGCAGTATTTT. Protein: CASRPRTSTDTQYF.

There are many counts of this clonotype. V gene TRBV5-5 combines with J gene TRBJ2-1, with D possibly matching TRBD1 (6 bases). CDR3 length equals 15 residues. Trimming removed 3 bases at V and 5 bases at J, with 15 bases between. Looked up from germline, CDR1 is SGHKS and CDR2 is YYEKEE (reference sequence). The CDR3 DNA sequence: TGTGCCAGCAGCTCAACAGGGCCCCCTCACAATGAGCAGTTCTTC. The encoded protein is CASSSTGPPHNEQFF.

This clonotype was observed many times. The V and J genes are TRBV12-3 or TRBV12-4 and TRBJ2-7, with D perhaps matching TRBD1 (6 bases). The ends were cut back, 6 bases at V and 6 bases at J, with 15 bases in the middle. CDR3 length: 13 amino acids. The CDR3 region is CASSSREGGEQYF. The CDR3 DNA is TGTGCCAGCAGCTCTCGGGAAGGGGGCGAGCAGTACTTC.

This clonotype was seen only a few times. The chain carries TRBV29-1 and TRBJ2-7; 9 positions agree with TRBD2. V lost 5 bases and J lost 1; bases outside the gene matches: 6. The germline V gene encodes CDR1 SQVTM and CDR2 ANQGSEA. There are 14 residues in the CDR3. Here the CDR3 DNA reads TGCAGCGTTCAGCGGGGGGACCGTTCCTACGAGCAGTACTTC. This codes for CSVQRGDRSYEQYF.

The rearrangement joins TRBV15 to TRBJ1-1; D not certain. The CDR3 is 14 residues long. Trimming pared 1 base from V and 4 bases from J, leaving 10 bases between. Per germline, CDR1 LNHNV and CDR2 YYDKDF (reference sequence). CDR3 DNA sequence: TGTGCCACCAGCAGAGGAGGAGAGGGCACTGAAGCTTTCTTT. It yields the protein CATSRGGEGTEAFF.

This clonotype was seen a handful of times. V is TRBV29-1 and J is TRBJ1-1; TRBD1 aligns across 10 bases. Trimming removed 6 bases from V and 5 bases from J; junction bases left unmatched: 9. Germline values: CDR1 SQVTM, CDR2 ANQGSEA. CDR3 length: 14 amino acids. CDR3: CSVFPGQGITEAFF. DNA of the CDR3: TGCAGCGTCTTCCCGGGACAGGGGATAACTGAAGCTTTCTTT.